This T cell receptor (beta chain) is from a study of cytomegalovirus exposure and HLA in healthy donors. This clone was seen only once. V was shortened by 5 bases and J by 6 bases, with 14 bases between the two germline ends. Germline V gives CDR1 MNHEY, CDR2 SVGAGI. The CDR3 contains 14 residues. The PCR was carried out with 60 Vbeta primers and 13 Jbeta primers. Data came from immunoSEQ multiplex PCR; TCRdb stores just in-frame clones and leaves some out. Of around 140,000 clones in the sample, 65% to 80% were seen once. This clonotype was sampled from a male donor in good health and CMV-seropositive. The chain combines TRBV6-5 with TRBJ2-4, with D tentatively TRBD1 (6 bases). The sample comprised PBMCs. DNA of the CDR3: TGTGCCAGCAGTGAACGGCTAGGGGGAAACATTCAGTACTTC. Residues: CASSERLGGNIQYF.